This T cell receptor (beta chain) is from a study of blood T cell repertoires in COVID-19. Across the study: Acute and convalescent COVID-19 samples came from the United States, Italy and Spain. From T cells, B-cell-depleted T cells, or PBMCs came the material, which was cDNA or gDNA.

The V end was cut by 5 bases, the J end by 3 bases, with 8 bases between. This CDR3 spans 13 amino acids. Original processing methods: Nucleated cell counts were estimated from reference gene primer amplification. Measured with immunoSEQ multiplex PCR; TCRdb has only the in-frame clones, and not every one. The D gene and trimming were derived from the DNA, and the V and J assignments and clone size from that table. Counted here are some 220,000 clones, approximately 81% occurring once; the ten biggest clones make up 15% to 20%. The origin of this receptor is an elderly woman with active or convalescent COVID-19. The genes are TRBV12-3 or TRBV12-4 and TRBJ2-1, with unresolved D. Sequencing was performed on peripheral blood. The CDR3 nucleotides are TGTGCCAGCAGTAACAGCTTCTACAATGAGCAGTTCTTC. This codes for CASSNSFYNEQFF.